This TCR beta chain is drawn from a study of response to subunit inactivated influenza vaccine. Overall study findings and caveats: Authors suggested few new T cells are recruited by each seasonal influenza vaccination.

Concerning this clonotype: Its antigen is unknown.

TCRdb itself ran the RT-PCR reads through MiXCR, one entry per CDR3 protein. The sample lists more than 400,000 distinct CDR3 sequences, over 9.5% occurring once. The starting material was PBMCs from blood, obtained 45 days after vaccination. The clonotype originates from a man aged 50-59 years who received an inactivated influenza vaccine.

CDR3 DNA: TGTGCCAGCAGCCCCCACCGGGACCAGCGCCATGAGCAGTTCTTC. Translation: CASSPHRDQRHEQFF. This chain connects TRBV7-2 to TRBJ2-1, with D possibly being TRBD1 or TRBD2 (5 bases each). CDR3 length: 15 residues. CDR1 is SGHTA, CDR2 FQGNSA, per germline. V was pared by 5 bases and J by 8 bases, with 19 bases between.